These T cell receptor beta chains were read from a single sample in a study of OX40 agonist ivuxolimab in advanced cancers. Some clones are missing from TCRdb's copy, which holds only in-frame ones; the method was immunoSEQ multiplex PCR. The data hold 90,000 to 100,000 clones, with approximately 85% observed a single time. The source material was CD4+ or CD8+ T cells sorted from blood, sampled in a trial of the OX40 agonist ivuxolimab. Every receptor here comes from an adult with an advanced solid tumor such as melanoma, head and neck, liver or kidney cancer. Both conserved end residues are part of each CDR3. Size is omitted from some rows. Given values are once, few, many or a class for expanded clones.

>TRBV6-6|TRBJ2-3|-
CASRYSSTDTQYF
>TRBV29-1|TRBJ2-1|-
CSVETSGNGYNEQFF
>TRBV7-6|TRBJ2-3|-
CASSLGGADTQYF
>TRBV27|TRBJ2-7|-
CASSLVSGFNEQYF
>TRBV30|TRBJ2-5|-
CAWSFGSETQYF
>TRBV2|TRBJ2-7|-
CASNRLADNYEQYF
>TRBV5-1|TRBJ1-3|-
CASSLEGRSSGNTIYF
>TRBV28|TRBJ2-1|once
CASSWLLIYNEQFF
>TRBV5-8|TRBJ1-2|-
CASSPQSANYGYTF
>TRBV9|TRBJ2-7|-
CASSVDGSFYEQYF
>TRBV27|TRBJ2-7|-
CASRIYPGAYEQYF
>TRBV19|TRBJ1-3|-
CASRRRANSGNTIYF
>TRBV7-7|TRBJ1-5|-
CASTLDRRSNQPQHF
>TRBV7-9|TRBJ2-7|-
CASSPWGQLYEQYF
>TRBV5-1|TRBJ2-7|-
CASSLVASGTYEQYF
>TRBV6-6|TRBJ2-5|-
CASSYGATMGQETQYF
>TRBV2|TRBJ1-2|-
CASSRFRASGYTF
>TRBV11-3|TRBJ2-2|-
CASSPRTGGDTGELFF
>TRBV5-4|TRBJ2-5|-
CASSPTAAVVETQYF
>TRBV19|TRBJ1-1|-
CASSLRDRGTEAFF
>TRBV7-8|TRBJ2-7|-
CASSLAGHRTSYEQYF
>TRBV19|TRBJ2-7|-
CASSIGYVGYEQYF
>TRBV18|TRBJ2-7|-
CASSPVWRNTYEQYF
>TRBV11-2|TRBJ2-1|-
CASSLAPGREQFF
>TRBV29-1|TRBJ2-7|-
CSVFQTGTGRSFYEQYF
>TRBV7-2|TRBJ2-7|-
CASRASGYHEQYF
>TRBV19|TRBJ1-1|-
CASSPGQMNTEAFF
>TRBV13|TRBJ2-3|-
CASSFRDSNTDTQYF
>TRBV10-3|TRBJ2-7|-
CAISVRDGSYEQYF
>TRBV11-1|TRBJ1-1|-
CASSYTGQSEAFF
>TRBV9|TRBJ2-2|-
CASSEFSGRGGGELFF
>TRBV29-1|TRBJ2-7|-
CSSYRTARREQYF
>TRBV15|TRBJ1-2|-
CATSRDRGDYGYTF
>TRBV5-4|TRBJ2-5|-
CASSSVGGYKGAQYF
>TRBV5-5|TRBJ2-7|-
CASSTTDYYEQYF
>TRBV28|TRBJ2-7|-
CASSSYADLGSYEQYF
>TRBV5-1|TRBJ1-2|-
CASSLTGGGYGYTF
>TRBV7-9|TRBJ1-2|few
CASSSAGTDAAYGYTF
>TRBV5-1|TRBJ2-7|-
CASSSLLATHEQYF
>TRBV27|TRBJ2-7|-
CASSTTGGRTYEQYF
>TRBV11-3|TRBJ2-1|-
CASSLDTYNEQFF
>TRBV9|TRBJ1-1|few
CASSVNSDRAMNTEAFF
>TRBV28|TRBJ2-1|-
CASSGTSELYNEQFF
>TRBV6-4|TRBJ2-1|-
CASSNSETGGKFF
>TRBV6-6|TRBJ2-4|-
CASTYSGSLQNIQYF
>TRBV5-1|TRBJ2-3|-
CASSSGLAGSTDTQYF
>TRBV28|TRBJ2-7|-
CASRRQGARGEQYF
>TRBV27|TRBJ2-2|-
CASSLHYTGELFF
>TRBV5-6|TRBJ2-1|-
CASSLLYEQFF
>TRBV19|TRBJ2-3|-
CASKPQPGLAGGDTQYF
>TRBV6-5|TRBJ2-7|-
CASTPQNMDYEQYF
>TRBV10-2|TRBJ1-4|-
CASSSGGNEKLFF
>TRBV7-2|TRBJ1-1|-
CASSYIRVRTEAFF